This entry lists 7 T cell receptor beta chains sequenced from one sample in a study of early T cells in non-severe SARS-CoV-2 infection. TCRdb re-called the 5' RACE reads with MiXCR, one entry per CDR3 protein. The repertoire has more than 50,000 distinct CDR3 sequences, about 13% of them found once; the top ten carry almost 9.5%. The starting material was whole blood, obtained at baseline. Source of these receptors: an adult who was a healthcare worker with PCR-confirmed SARS-CoV-2 infection or an uninfected control (not recorded which).

The table lists this clonotype with many counts. V and J are TRBV29-1 and TRBJ2-1; no clear D. This CDR3 has 10 amino acids. Looked up from germline, CDR1 is SQVTM and CDR2 is ANQGSEA. Trimming cost V 6 bases and J 10 bases, with 10 bases left between them. The CDR3 nucleotides read TGCAGCGTCTACCTAGAAGAGCAGTTCTTC. Protein: CSVYLEEQFF.

This clonotype was counted many times. The V call is TRBV29-1, the J call TRBJ2-2; D is ambiguous. Looked up from germline, CDR1 is SQVTM and CDR2 is ANQGSEA. Trimming took 7 bases from V and 0 from J, leaving 15 bases between them. This CDR3 contains 15 residues. The CDR3 spells CSARSLGTNTGELFF. The CDR3 nucleotides read TGCAGCGCTAGAAGCCTTGGTACGAACACCGGGGAGCTGTTTTTT.

The V gene is TRBV7-3, the J gene TRBJ1-2, with 8 bases fitting TRBD1. Trimming removed 5 bases from V and 6 bases from J; junction bases left unmatched: 5. Germline values: CDR1 SGHTA, CDR2 FQGTGA. The CDR3 has 13 amino acids. The CDR3 nucleotides read TGTGCCAGCAGCCTAGACAGGGGCGATGGCTACACCTTC. Translated, it gives CASSLDRGDGYTF.

This clonotype showed up just a few times. J is TRBJ2-7 and V is TRBV6-4; 14 nucleotides agree with TRBD2. Trimming at V came to 6 bases and at J to 4 bases, leaving 11 bases not matched to a gene. Germline V gives CDR1 MRHNA, CDR2 SNTAGT. This CDR3 contains 17 residues. Written as DNA, the CDR3 is TGTGCCAGCAGGGGGACTAGCGGGGGCCCCTTAGGTTACGAGCAGTACTTC. Its translation is CASRGTSGGPLGYEQYF.

J is TRBJ2-7 and V is TRBV19, with TRBD2 identical over 10 bases. V gave up 3 bases and J gave up 6 bases; unmatched junction bases: 8. Per the germline V gene, CDR1 is LNHDA and CDR2 is SQIVND (reference sequence). The CDR3 extends over 15 amino acids. The CDR3 here is CASSIQASGSSEQYF. CDR3 nucleotides: TGTGCCAGTAGTATTCAGGCTAGCGGGAGTTCCGAGCAGTACTTC. Full variable domain (missing parts from reference TRBV19 and TRBJ2-7): DGGITQSPKYLFRKEGQNVTLSCEQNLNHDAMYWYRQDPGQGLRLIYYSQIVNDFQKGDIAEGYSVSREKKESFPLTVTSAQKNPTAFYLCASSIQASGSSEQYFGPGTRLTVT.

The chain joins TRBV9 to TRBJ2-1, with 9 bases that match TRBD1. The CDR3 contains 15 residues. CDR1 and CDR2 (germline): SGDLS, YYNGEE. With V trimmed by 3 bases and J by 7 bases, 8 bases remained unmatched. CDR3 bases: TGTGCCAGCAGCGCCGAGGGACAGGGTCGGAATGAGCAGTTCTTC. As protein: CASSAEGQGRNEQFF.

The sample holds many counts of this clonotype. The chain is built from TRBV7-9 and TRBJ2-1; perhaps TRBD2 as D (5 bases). The germline CDR1 and CDR2 sequences are SEHNR and FQNEAQ (reference sequence). Trimming removed 6 bases from V and 5 bases from J, with 11 bases in between. The CDR3 runs to 13 residues. The CDR3 here is CASSEGANNEQFF. The DNA of the CDR3 is TGTGCCAGCAGTGAGGGAGCGAACAATGAGCAGTTCTTC.